The 25 T cell receptor beta chains below all came from one sample that was sequenced in a study of T cell responses to AZD1222 COVID-19 vaccine (dated by TCRdb to the early 2020s). Library generation was performed with the immunoSEQ multiplex PCR assay. TCRdb carries this immuneACCESS record with in-frame sequences only. Its versions omit some clonotypes, under half of them owing to an unresolved V gene in the studies checked, with the rest unexplained. The sample has 110,000 to 150,000 clones on record, roughly nine tenths of them singletons. The ten largest clonotypes hold roughly 1.7% of the sample. The sample's time point, from its label and the paper: baseline before first vaccination. Sequencing used peripheral blood, obtained on day 0 of AZD1222 vaccination. The receptors originated from an adult in good health.

The V gene is TRBV30, the J gene TRBJ2-7; D is possibly TRBD2 (6 bases). Deletions cut 0 bases from V and 7 bases from J, with 16 bases between. This CDR3 has 14 amino acids. CDR1 is GTSNPN, CDR2 SVGIG, per germline (reference sequence). The CDR3 reads CAWSVSAGRMEQYF. The CDR3 DNA sequence: TGTGCCTGGAGTGTGAGCGCGGGGAGGATGGAGCAGTACTTC.

The chain employs TRBV19 and TRBJ1-5, with TRBD1 as a possible D gene (5 bases). The germline V and J ends were trimmed by 1 base and 4 bases, with 17 bases remaining between them. This CDR3 comprises 17 residues. The germline V gene encodes CDR1 LNHDA and CDR2 SQIVND (reference sequence). The CDR3 nucleotides read TGTGCCAGTAGTATAGGGAGGGGCAGGGAGTCAAATCAGCCCCAGCATTTT. This encodes CASSIGRGRESNQPQHF.

The chain carries TRBV6-5 and TRBJ1-2; D remains ambiguous. CDR3 length: 12 residues. V lost 4 bases and J 8 bases, leaving 11 bases between the germline ends. Germline V CDR1 and CDR2: MNHEY, SVGAGI. In DNA, the CDR3 is TGTGCCAGCAGTTCGAAGCCTAGGGGCTACACCTTC. As protein: CASSSKPRGYTF.

This chain connects TRBV7-9 to TRBJ1-5, with D possibly TRBD1 on 5 matching bases. The CDR3 spans 16 residues. Trimming took 2 bases from V and 4 from J, leaving 15 bases between them. CDR1 is SEHNR, CDR2 FQNEAQ, per germline (reference sequence). CDR3 DNA: TGTGCCAGCAGCTTACAACGGGACGGCGGGAATCAGCCCCAGCATTTT. This codes for CASSLQRDGGNQPQHF.

The chain links TRBV6-1 to TRBJ1-1; 9 bases align to TRBD1. Germline V lookup: CDR1 MNHNS, CDR2 SASEGT. V was clipped by 4 bases and J by 1 base; unmatched bases: 7. The CDR3 loop spans 16 amino acids. CDR3 sequence reads: CASSGRTGARNTEAFF. Here the CDR3 DNA reads TGTGCCAGCAGTGGGAGGACAGGGGCGCGGAACACTGAAGCTTTCTTT.

The V and J genes are TRBV6-1 and TRBJ2-2, with D possibly TRBD1 on 6 matching bases. Germline lookup yields CDR1 MNHNS and CDR2 SASEGT. This CDR3 has 18 amino acids. Between the trimmed V and J ends, which lost 4 bases and 0 bases, there was a span of 18 bases. The CDR3: CASSVRGGVLANTGELFF. CDR3 in DNA: TGTGCCAGCAGTGTCAGAGGGGGTGTTCTGGCGAACACCGGGGAGCTGTTTTTT.

The chain joins TRBV6-2 or TRBV6-3 to TRBJ1-1; D not resolved. Germline V gene data show CDR1 as MNHEY and CDR2 as SVGEGT. Between the trimmed V and J ends, which lost 5 bases and 5 bases, there was a span of 6 bases. CDR3 length: 11 residues. As DNA, the CDR3 is TGTGCCAGCAGTCGAGGAACTGAAGCTTTCTTT. Protein product: CASSRGTEAFF.

The V gene is TRBV29-1, the J gene TRBJ1-1; possible D gene TRBD1, 6 bases. Germline lookup yields CDR1 SQVTM and CDR2 ANQGSEA. The CDR3 has 14 amino acids. The germline V and J ends were trimmed by 4 bases and 1 base, with 13 bases remaining between them. The CDR3 spells CSVVDTGRNTEAFF. The CDR3 region has the DNA TGCAGCGTTGTAGACACAGGGAGGAACACTGAAGCTTTCTTT.

This chain uses TRBV6-5 with TRBJ1-2; TRBD1 matches at 8 bases. There are 16 residues in the CDR3. The junction had 11 bases not matched to a gene; V was cut back by 0 bases and J by 8 bases. The V gene's germline CDR1 is MNHEY and CDR2 SVGAGI. CDR3 nucleotide sequence: TGTGCCAGCAGTTACTCCGGTTACCAGGGGGCGGGAGGCTACACCTTC. It translates to CASSYSGYQGAGGYTF.

The chain links TRBV11-2 to TRBJ1-1, with D unresolved. Trimming removed 3 bases from V and 6 bases from J, with 17 bases in between. This CDR3 comprises 15 residues. The germline CDR1 and CDR2 sequences are SGHAT and FQNNGV. Here the CDR3 reads CASSLMKDVLPEAFF. As DNA, the CDR3 is TGTGCCAGCAGCTTGATGAAGGACGTTTTACCTGAAGCTTTCTTT. The entire variable domain, with the rest obtained from reference TRBV11-2 and TRBJ1-1, is as follows: EAGVAQSPRYKIIEKRQSVAFWCNPISGHATLYWYQQILGQGPKLLIQFQNNGVVDDSQLPKDRFSAERLKGVDSTLKIQPAKLEDSAVYLCASSLMKDVLPEAFFGQGTRLTVV.

V and J are TRBV6-1 and TRBJ1-5; D is ambiguous. This CDR3 comprises 14 residues. Germline loops: CDR1 MNHNS, CDR2 SASEGT. Trimming pared 1 base from V and 5 bases from J, leaving 9 bases between. CDR3 in amino acids: CASSEVPSDQPQHF. The CDR3 nucleotides read TGTGCCAGCAGTGAAGTTCCATCTGATCAGCCCCAGCATTTT.

The CDR3, as DNA: TGTGCCAGCAGCTTGTGGGACACTGAAGCTTTCTTT. It yields the protein CASSLWDTEAFF. V is TRBV5-4 and J is TRBJ1-1; D gene uncertain. The CDR3 consists of 12 residues. In germline, CDR1 is SGHNT, CDR2 YYREEE (reference sequence). The germline V and J ends were trimmed by 1 base and 3 bases, with 4 bases remaining between them.

This clone was counted once. The chain combines TRBV5-3 with TRBJ2-1; 11 bases are shared with TRBD1. TRBV5-3 is recorded as an ORF, its role being uncertain. Trimming removed 4 bases from V and 2 bases from J; junction bases left unmatched: 2. The length of the CDR3 is 15 residues. CDR3 sequence: CARSRGQGAYNEQFF. CDR3 DNA: TGTGCCAGAAGCCGGGGACAGGGGGCCTACAATGAGCAGTTCTTC.

The chain recombines TRBV7-3 with TRBJ2-6; 7 bases agree with TRBD2. Germline-derived CDR1 and CDR2 are SGHTA and FQGTGA. After removal of 5 bases from V and 3 bases from J, the junction contained 16 bases not matched to a gene. The CDR3 covers 19 residues. The CDR3 loop is CASSPEGQGGRIGANVLTF. The CDR3 DNA is TGTGCCAGCAGCCCAGAGGGGCAGGGAGGGAGAATTGGGGCCAACGTCCTGACTTTC.

CDR3 DNA sequence: TGTGCCAGCAGCTACCGGGAAAGCTCCTACAATGAGCAGTTCTTC. Translating gives CASSYRESSYNEQFF. The chain couples TRBV7-8 to TRBJ2-1; TRBD2 might be the D (5 bases). Germline CDR1 reads SGHVS; CDR2 reads FQNEAQ. V was shortened by 4 bases and J by 0 bases, with 10 bases between the two germline ends. This CDR3 spans 15 amino acids.

The V call is TRBV24-1, the J call TRBJ2-5, with TRBD2 as a possible D gene (6 bases). This CDR3 spans 16 amino acids. CDR1 KGHDR and CDR2 SFDVKD come from the germline V gene. V shed 4 bases and J shed 5 bases, with 19 bases lying between them. The CDR3 DNA reads as TGTGCCACCAGTGACGGGAGACTTCTGGGCCAGGAGACCCAGTACTTC. Translation gives CATSDGRLLGQETQYF.

The rearrangement joins TRBV10-1 to TRBJ2-1, with 11 positions matching TRBD2. Unmatched junction bases numbered 6, after V lost 4 bases and J lost 7 bases. The CDR3 extends over 15 amino acids. The germline CDR1 and CDR2 sequences are WNHNN and SYGVQD (reference sequence). The CDR3 nucleotides are TGCGCCAGCAGTGCTAGCGGGGGGCCCTGGAATGAGCAGTTCTTC. It encodes CASSASGGPWNEQFF.

The chain recombines TRBV19 with TRBJ1-2; possible D gene TRBD1, 6 bases. Germline V gene lookup returns CDR1 LNHDA and CDR2 SQIVND (reference sequence). This CDR3 contains 17 residues. Trimming took 3 bases from V and 5 from J, leaving 22 bases between them. The CDR3, as DNA: TGTGCCAGTAGTATTGAGGACAGCCGCGCTTTTTATTATGGCTACACCTTC. Translating gives CASSIEDSRAFYYGYTF.

The rearrangement links TRBV4-1 to TRBJ2-7; 12 positions match TRBD2. V lost 2 bases to trimming and J lost 2 bases; unmatched junction nucleotides: 1. The germline V gene has CDR1 MGHRA and CDR2 YSYEKL. The CDR3 consists of 15 residues. The CDR3 protein is CASSQRTSGTYEQYF. CDR3 in DNA: TGCGCCAGCAGCCAAAGGACTAGCGGGACCTACGAGCAGTACTTC.

The chain employs TRBV5-1 and TRBJ1-1; no reliable D call. This CDR3 has 12 residues. Trimming cost V 3 bases and J 4 bases, with 7 bases left between them. The germline V gene has CDR1 SGHRS and CDR2 YFSETQ. This CDR3 is CASSSPLTEAFF. The CDR3 DNA sequence: TGCGCCAGCAGCTCCCCGCTCACTGAAGCTTTCTTT.

The J gene is TRBJ2-2, the V gene TRBV30, with TRBD1 as a possible D gene (6 bases). This CDR3 contains 13 residues. Germline loops: CDR1 GTSNPN, CDR2 SVGIG (reference sequence). Trimming removed 4 bases from V and 6 bases from J, with 12 bases in between. CDR3 residues: CAWTWTASGELFF. In nucleotides, the CDR3 is TGTGCCTGGACGTGGACAGCTTCCGGGGAGCTGTTTTTT.

The chain is built from TRBV4-1 and TRBJ2-5; 7 positions match TRBD2. Trimming took 0 bases from V and 5 from J; bases not matched to a gene: 6. This CDR3 contains 15 residues. Looked up from germline, CDR1 is MGHRA and CDR2 is YSYEKL. CDR3 nucleotides: TGCGCCAGCAGCCAAGACCGGGGGAGGGTGGAGACCCAGTACTTC. Its protein product is CASSQDRGRVETQYF.

The V and J genes are TRBV3-1 (or the pseudogene TRBV3-2) and TRBJ2-3; 7 bases agree with TRBD2. The CDR3 is 14 residues long. Per germline, CDR1 LGHDT and CDR2 YNNKEL (reference sequence). J lost 4 bases, V lost 7 bases, and 8 bases had no gene match. The CDR3 reads CASTLKGRADTQYF. Here the CDR3 DNA reads TGTGCCAGCACCCTAAAGGGGAGGGCAGATACGCAGTATTTT.

The gene calls are TRBV19 and TRBJ2-7; weak D call: TRBD1 (6 bases). Per the germline V gene, CDR1 is LNHDA and CDR2 is SQIVND (reference sequence). This CDR3 comprises 15 residues. The V end was cut by 3 bases, the J end by 0 bases, with 12 bases between. Here the CDR3 reads CASSISGAGSYEQYF. As DNA, the CDR3 is TGTGCCAGTAGTATTTCAGGGGCCGGCTCCTACGAGCAGTACTTC.

This chain links TRBV24-1 with TRBJ2-1; the D gene is possibly TRBD2 (6 bases). V lost 5 bases and J lost 9, with 19 bases in between. The CDR3 is made up of 15 amino acids. CDR1 is KGHDR and CDR2 is SFDVKD in the germline V gene. Written as DNA, the CDR3 is TGTGCCACCAGTGCGCTTAGCGGTGCGGGGAGTGAGCAGTTCTTC. This sequence encodes CATSALSGAGSEQFF.